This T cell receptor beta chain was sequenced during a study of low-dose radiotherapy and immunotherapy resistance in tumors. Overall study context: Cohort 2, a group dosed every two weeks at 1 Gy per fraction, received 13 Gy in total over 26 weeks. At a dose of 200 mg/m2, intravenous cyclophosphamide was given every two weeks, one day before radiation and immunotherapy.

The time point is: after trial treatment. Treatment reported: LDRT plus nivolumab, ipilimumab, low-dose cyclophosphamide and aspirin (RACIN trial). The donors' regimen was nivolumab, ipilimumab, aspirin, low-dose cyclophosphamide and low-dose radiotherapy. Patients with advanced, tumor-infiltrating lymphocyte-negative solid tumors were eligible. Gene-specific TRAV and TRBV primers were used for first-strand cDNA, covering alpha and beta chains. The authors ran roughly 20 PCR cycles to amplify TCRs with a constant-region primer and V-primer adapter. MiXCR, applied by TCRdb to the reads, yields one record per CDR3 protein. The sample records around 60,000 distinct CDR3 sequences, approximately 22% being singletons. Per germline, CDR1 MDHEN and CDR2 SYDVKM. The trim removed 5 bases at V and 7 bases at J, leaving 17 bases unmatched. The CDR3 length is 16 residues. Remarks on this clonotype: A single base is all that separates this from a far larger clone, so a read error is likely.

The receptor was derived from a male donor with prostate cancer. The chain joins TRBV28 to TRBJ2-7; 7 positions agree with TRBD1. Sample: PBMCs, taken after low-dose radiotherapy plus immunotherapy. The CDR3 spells CASSLRTGRGPNEQYF. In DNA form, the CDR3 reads TGTGCCAGCAGTCTTAGGACAGGTCGAGGTCCCAATGAGCAGTACTTC.